This T cell receptor (beta chain) derives from a study of blood T cell repertoires in COVID-19. Study in general: Sites across the United States, Italy and Spain contributed samples from acute and convalescent COVID-19. Sources were T cells, B-cell-depleted T cells, or PBMCs; the material itself was cDNA or gDNA.

Per the original data handling: Researchers report that nucleated cell counts were estimated from reference gene primer amplification. TCRdb's copy holds only in-frame clones and misses some; the assay was immunoSEQ multiplex PCR. That table supplies the V and J calls and clone size; D and trimming were determined from the DNA. The table shows around 230,000 clones, with approximately 85% occurring only once. Specimen: peripheral blood. This sequence originates from an older woman with active or convalescent COVID-19.

CDR3 DNA: TGTGCCAGCAGCGCAGCCGGAGGGTCCGGGGAGCTGTTTTTT. Translated, it gives CASSAAGGSGELFF. This sequence joins TRBV9 and TRBJ2-2, with D perhaps matching TRBD2 (6 bases). Trimming left V 3 bases short and J 6 bases short, with 12 bases between. CDR1 and CDR2 from the germline V gene are SGDLS and YYNGEE. The CDR3 has 14 amino acids.